The 22 T cell receptor beta chains in this list originate from one sample, sequenced in a study of cytomegalovirus exposure and HLA in healthy donors. PCR was performed using 60 Vbeta and 13 Jbeta primers. The data were produced by immunoSEQ multiplex PCR, yet TCRdb's version contains in-frame clones alone and is incomplete. The sample holds 160,000 or so clones, roughly 79% seen once. The sequenced sample consisted of PBMCs. The receptors come from a woman aged 40-49 years in good health and CMV-seropositive.

The CDR3 region has the DNA TGTGCCAGCAGCCAGGACAGGGCCAGCGAGACCCAGTACTTC. This codes for CASSQDRASETQYF. The rearrangement links TRBV11-2 to TRBJ2-5; 8 bases match TRBD1. Trimming at V came to 5 bases and at J to 5 bases, leaving 7 bases not matched to a gene. The CDR3 extends over 14 amino acids. Germline V gene data show CDR1 as SGHAT and CDR2 as FQNNGV.

This clone was observed a few times. This sequence joins TRBV6-1 and TRBJ1-5; D is unresolved. V lost 1 base and J lost 2, with 6 bases in between. CDR3 length: 14 amino acids. The germline gives CDR1 MNHNS, CDR2 SASEGT. Here the CDR3 reads CASSEVGGNQPQHF. The CDR3 DNA is TGTGCCAGCAGTGAAGTGGGCGGCAATCAGCCCCAGCATTTT.

The chain carries TRBV5-6 and TRBJ2-1, with TRBD2 identical over 10 bases. This CDR3 comprises 15 residues. The V and J ends lost 0 bases and 5 bases, in that order; junction bases with no gene match: 2. Germline values: CDR1 SGHDT, CDR2 YYEEEE. The CDR3, as DNA: TGTGCCAGCAGCTTGGTGCTAGCGGGGGACAATGAGCAGTTCTTC. Encoded protein: CASSLVLAGDNEQFF.

The V gene is TRBV6-1, the J gene TRBJ2-3, with D possibly matching TRBD1 (6 bases). This CDR3 is 13 amino acids long. Germline values: CDR1 MNHNS, CDR2 SASEGT. Between the trimmed V and J ends, which lost 4 bases and 4 bases, there was a span of 9 bases. This chain's CDR3 is CASSVGASDTQYF. The CDR3 DNA is TGTGCCAGCAGTGTGGGGGCCTCAGATACGCAGTATTTT.

This chain connects TRBV4-3 to TRBJ1-5, with 8 nucleotides matching TRBD1. The CDR3 is 15 residues long. Trimming removed 0 bases from V and 3 bases from J; junction bases left unmatched: 1. CDR1 is LGHNA and CDR2 is YSLEER in the germline V gene. As DNA, the CDR3 is TGCGCCAGCAGCCAAGACAGGGGGCCCAATCAGCCCCAGCATTTT. Its translation is CASSQDRGPNQPQHF.

This chain's CDR3 is CASGAGAAIHEQYF. CDR3 in DNA: TGTGCCAGCGGGGCAGGGGCCGCAATTCACGAGCAGTACTTC. This chain connects TRBV28 to TRBJ2-7, with D perhaps TRBD1 (6 bases). Trimming removed 8 bases at V and 5 bases at J, with 19 bases between. Germline CDR1 is MDHEN and CDR2 is SYDVKM. CDR3 length: 14 amino acids.

V is TRBV2 and J is TRBJ2-7; the match to TRBD2 covers 7 bases. From germline, CDR1 is SNHLY and CDR2 FYNNEI. This CDR3 comprises 16 residues. Losses at the gene ends were 6 bases for V and 6 bases for J; bases not matched to a gene: 17. CDR3 DNA: TGTGCCAGCAGACATAAACGGGGGGAAGTGGGGGGCGAGCAGTACTTC. Protein product: CASRHKRGEVGGEQYF.

This clone occurred once. This chain connects TRBV18 to TRBJ2-2; TRBD2 aligns across 9 bases. CDR1 and CDR2 (germline): KGHSH, LQKENI. V was pared by 3 bases and J by 5 bases, with 4 bases of the junction left unmatched. The CDR3 spans 15 residues. Here the CDR3 DNA reads TGTGCCAGCTCACCTCAACTAGCGGGTACCGGGGAGCTGTTTTTT. This gives the protein CASSPQLAGTGELFF. Looking up the rest from reference TRBV18 and TRBJ2-2 gives the full variable domain: NAGVMQNPRHLVRRRGQEARLRCSPMKGHSHVYWYRQLPEEGLKFMVYLQKENIIDESGMPKERFSAEFPKEGPSILRIQQVVRGDSAAYFCASSPQLAGTGELFFGEGSRLTVL.

This chain links TRBV2 with TRBJ2-7; D may be TRBD1 (6 bases). V dropped 4 bases and J dropped 7 bases, with 20 bases sitting between them. Germline V gene data show CDR1 as SNHLY and CDR2 as FYNNEI. This CDR3 is 15 amino acids long. The CDR3 reads CASSGNRDLSLEQYF. CDR3 in DNA: TGTGCCAGCAGTGGTAACAGGGACCTTTCCCTGGAGCAGTACTTC.

The chain employs TRBV30 and TRBJ2-7, with TRBD1 identical over 9 bases. Trimming cost V 8 bases and J 4 bases; bases outside gene matches: 15. CDR3 length: 15 residues. The germline V gene encodes CDR1 GTSNPN and CDR2 SVGIG (reference sequence). CDR3 in amino acids: CATQRPGQGPYEQYF. In DNA, the CDR3 is TGTGCCACCCAGAGACCGGGACAGGGCCCGTACGAGCAGTACTTC.

The chain uses TRBV27 and TRBJ2-1, with TRBD1 matching 7 bases. Germline lookup yields CDR1 MNHEY and CDR2 SMNVEV (reference sequence). This CDR3 is built from 15 residues. Trimming at V came to 6 bases and at J to 6 bases, leaving 11 bases not matched to a gene. The CDR3 bases are TGTGCCAGCAGAGCCGGACAGGTAGGAGGCAATGAGCAGTTCTTC. As protein: CASRAGQVGGNEQFF.

The chain links TRBV30 to TRBJ2-1; D ambiguous. The germline V gene has CDR1 GTSNPN and CDR2 SVGIG (reference sequence). This CDR3 contains 14 residues. The ends were cut back, 0 bases at V and 6 bases at J, with 12 bases in the middle. Here the CDR3 DNA reads TGTGCCTGGAGTGTACCACTGAGAGGCAATGAGCAGTTCTTC. Translating it yields CAWSVPLRGNEQFF.

This clone was recorded a few times. The gene calls are TRBV9 and TRBJ1-6; D call uncertain. Germline CDR1 SGDLS, CDR2 YYNGEE. CDR3 size: 14 residues. V was shortened by 3 bases and J by 8 bases, with 12 bases between the two germline ends. CDR3 sequence: CASSEAAADSPLHF. CDR3 in DNA: TGTGCCAGCAGCGAGGCGGCTGCTGATTCACCCCTCCACTTT.

Here the CDR3 DNA reads TGTGCCAGTCAGCCGGGACTAGGTGTGGAGACCCAGTACTTC. Amino acids: CASQPGLGVETQYF. This rearrangement joins TRBV28 to TRBJ2-5, with 8 bases that match TRBD2. The CDR3 has 14 residues. CDR1 and CDR2 from the germline V gene are MDHEN and SYDVKM. V was clipped by 9 bases and J by 5 bases; unmatched bases: 11.

The sample holds one count of this clone. This chain links TRBV7-9 with TRBJ1-1; a possible D gene is TRBD1 (5 bases). The CDR3 loop spans 15 amino acids. The V gene lost 2 bases and the J gene lost 1 base, with 11 bases spanning the gap. Germline V gives CDR1 SEHNR, CDR2 FQNEAQ (reference sequence). In DNA form, the CDR3 reads TGTGCCAGCAGCTTACTCGACAGTGCGAACACTGAAGCTTTCTTT. Its protein is CASSLLDSANTEAFF.

The V gene is TRBV5-8, the J gene TRBJ2-1; 7 positions match TRBD1. After removal of 7 bases from V and 4 bases from J, the junction contained 11 bases not matched to a gene. Germline-derived CDR1 and CDR2 are SGHTS and YDEGEE. There are 15 residues in the CDR3. Here the CDR3 reads CASVRDRNRYNEQFF. For the CDR3, the DNA is TGTGCCAGCGTCCGGGACAGAAATCGTTACAATGAGCAGTTCTTC.

V usage is TRBV2 and J usage is TRBJ1-4; no clear D gene. V was pared by 6 bases and J by 7 bases, with 12 bases between. Germline CDR1 reads SNHLY; CDR2 reads FYNNEI. The length of the CDR3 is 13 residues. CDR3: CASSRGLGEKLFF. The CDR3 nucleotides are TGTGCCAGCAGCCGGGGATTGGGTGAAAAACTGTTTTTT.

This clone has only a few counts. The chain has TRBV25-1 and TRBJ1-4, with D perhaps TRBD1 (6 bases). With 5 bases removed from V and 0 bases from J, the gap between germline ends came to 10 bases. This CDR3 contains 15 residues. Germline V CDR1 and CDR2: MGHDK, SYGVNS. CDR3 loop: CASSQNRATNEKLFF. CDR3 sequence (DNA): TGTGCCAGCAGTCAAAACAGGGCAACTAATGAAAAACTGTTTTTT.

This clone was counted only a few times. This chain uses TRBV7-9 with TRBJ1-2; 8 bases line up with TRBD1. With 4 bases clipped from V and 4 bases from J, the junction kept 11 bases outside the gene matches. The CDR3 loop spans 16 amino acids. Germline-derived CDR1 and CDR2 are SEHNR and FQNEAQ (reference sequence). CDR3 protein: CASSSMKTGAVYGYTF. CDR3 sequence (DNA): TGTGCCAGCAGCTCGATGAAGACAGGGGCCGTCTATGGCTACACCTTC.

This chain joins TRBV4-1 and TRBJ2-5; a possible D gene is TRBD1 (6 bases). The tail of the sequence fits TRBJ2-7 better, so the J call may be wrong. From germline, CDR1 is MGHRA and CDR2 YSYEKL. This CDR3 is built from 15 residues. DNA for the CDR3: TGCGCCAGCAGCCAAGATCAGCAGGGGCCCTACGAGCAGTACTTC. This encodes CASSQDQQGPYEQYF.

The chain recombines TRBV28 with TRBJ1-1; D may be TRBD1 (5 bases). CDR3 length: 13 residues. From germline, CDR1 is MDHEN and CDR2 SYDVKM. Trimming cost V 7 bases and J 1 base, with 10 bases left between them. The CDR3 region is CASIGGRNTEAFF. The CDR3 DNA sequence: TGTGCCAGCATCGGGGGGAGGAACACTGAAGCTTTCTTT.

The chain uses TRBV6-1 and TRBJ2-5, with D maybe TRBD2 (5 bases). Between the trimmed V and J ends, which lost 7 bases and 5 bases, there was a span of 14 bases. Per the germline V gene, CDR1 is MNHNS and CDR2 is SASEGT. The CDR3 covers 13 residues. For the CDR3, the DNA is TGTGCCAGCATAGGCGGGCGGAGGGAGACCCAGTACTTC. The encoded protein is CASIGGRRETQYF.